What follows is one T cell receptor beta chain and its context. Its antigen is still unknown. These data are taken from a study of blood T cells in healthy people across ages. The study's findings and limits: Researchers deemed the diversity estimates from one million T cells underestimates. Diversity of TCR beta per million T cells declined in a roughly linear way with age.

Alongside a J-beta primer mix, a sample-barcoded 5' primer served in a second PCR lasting about 6 to 12 cycles. Individual samples furnished no less than 2.5 million CDR3-containing paired-end reads apiece. TCRdb re-derived calls from the 5' RACE reads in MiXCR, one entry per CDR3 protein. The sample consists of fewer than 2 million distinct CDR3 sequences, about 39% of them appearing once. CDR3 length: 12 amino acids. Germline CDR1 SEHNR, CDR2 FQNEAQ (reference sequence). The germline V and J ends were trimmed by 5 bases and 6 bases, with 11 bases remaining between them. The rearrangement uses TRBV7-9 and TRBJ2-7; no definite D call. Input material: blood. The TCR comes from a human donor in good health. CDR3 region: CASSPEHSEQYF. The CDR3 bases are TGTGCCAGCAGCCCGGAACACAGCGAGCAGTACTTC.